The subject of this entry is one T cell receptor beta chain. The sample is drawn from a study of blood T cell repertoires in COVID-19. Original methodology: Amplification of reference gene primers provided the estimated nucleated cell counts. Sequenced by immunoSEQ multiplex PCR; TCRdb stores in-frame clones only, minus some. For V, J and clone size, that table is used; D and trimming come from the DNA. The sample consists of roughly 140,000 clones, about 80% of them appearing once. CDR1 and CDR2 from the germline V gene are MNHEY and SVGEGT. The CDR3 sequence is 15 residues long. V gave up 5 bases and J gave up 5 bases; unmatched junction bases: 6.

Sample: peripheral blood. The receptor comes from a woman aged 80 or older in a cohort sampled during active or convalescent COVID-19. This chain connects TRBV6-2 or TRBV6-3 to TRBJ1-4, with 9 nucleotides matching TRBD1. CDR3 sequence: CASSRPGQGNEKLFF. CDR3 bases: TGTGCCAGCAGTAGGCCCGGACAGGGGAATGAAAAACTGTTTTTT.